Listed below are T cell receptor beta chains from one sample, sequenced in a study of shared clonotypes between healthy human individuals. This table comes from immunoSEQ multiplex PCR, and its TCRdb copy is limited to in-frame clones, with some not included. The sample carries about 2.4 million clones, 80% to 95% recorded once. Sample: naive CD4+ T cells from PBMCs. Receptor source: a man between 18 and 29 years old in good health. Some clones in this sample may be carry-over from other donors' samples. Both conserved end residues are part of each CDR3. The D gene is left open where the match is weak. Part of the rows lack a size; the others show once, few, many or a class for expanded clones.

D: TRBD1; J: TRBJ1-1; length: 15; size: NA; V: TRBV18; CDR3: CASSPGQTLNTEAFF; DNA: TGTGCCAGCTCCCCGGGACAGACCCTGAACACTGAAGCTTTCTTT
D: TRBD1; J: TRBJ1-1; length: 14; size: NA; V: TRBV9; CDR3: CASSVTGASTEAFF; DNA: TGTGCCAGCAGCGTAACAGGGGCGAGCACTGAAGCTTTCTTT
D: NA; J: TRBJ1-5; length: 17; size: NA; V: TRBV27; CDR3: CASRRTAGTNSNQPQHF; DNA: TGTGCCAGCAGACGTACCGCAGGGACCAATAGCAATCAGCCCCAGCATTTT
D: NA; J: TRBJ1-1; length: 14; size: NA; V: TRBV19; CDR3: CASSGIPGNTEAFF; DNA: TGTGCCAGTAGTGGGATTCCGGGGAACACTGAAGCTTTCTTT
D: NA; J: TRBJ1-1; length: 14; size: NA; V: TRBV6-6; CDR3: CASSPLSKNTEAFF; DNA: TGTGCCAGCAGTCCGCTCTCCAAGAACACTGAAGCTTTCTTT
D: TRBD1; J: TRBJ1-2; length: 16; size: NA; V: TRBV5-4; CDR3: CASSSRYGTGSYGYTF; DNA: TGTGCCAGCAGCTCCCGATATGGGACAGGCTCCTATGGCTACACCTTC
D: NA; J: TRBJ1-4; length: 15; size: NA; V: TRBV19; CDR3: CASNQLNDGIEKLFF; DNA: TGTGCCAGTAATCAACTTAATGACGGGATTGAAAAACTGTTTTTT
D: NA; J: TRBJ1-1; length: 16; size: NA; V: TRBV5-1; CDR3: CASSLAVGRKNTEAFF; DNA: TGCGCCAGCAGCTTGGCCGTCGGACGGAAGAACACTGAAGCTTTCTTT
D: TRBD2; J: TRBJ2-1; length: 17; size: NA; V: TRBV5-1; CDR3: CASSLPGLAVLYNEQFF; DNA: TGCGCCAGCAGCTTACCGGGACTAGCGGTCCTCTACAATGAGCAGTTCTTC
D: TRBD2; J: TRBJ2-7; length: 13; size: NA; V: TRBV5-1; CDR3: CASSSGGAYEQYF; DNA: TGCGCCAGCAGCTCGGGGGGGGCTTACGAGCAGTACTTC
D: TRBD2; J: TRBJ2-2; length: 18; size: NA; V: TRBV4-2; CDR3: CASSPGLALGENTGELFF; DNA: TGTGCCAGCAGCCCGGGACTAGCTTTGGGAGAGAACACCGGGGAGCTGTTTTTT
D: NA; J: TRBJ2-5; length: 17; size: NA; V: TRBV25-1; CDR3: CASSEGSGRANQETQYF; DNA: TGTGCCAGCAGTGAAGGGAGCGGGCGGGCAAACCAAGAGACCCAGTACTTC
D: TRBD1; J: TRBJ2-7; length: 13; size: NA; V: TRBV5-1; CDR3: CASSIGTANGQYF; DNA: TGCGCCAGCAGCATCGGGACAGCCAACGGGCAGTACTTC
D: NA; J: TRBJ1-3; length: 13; size: NA; V: TRBV6-6; CDR3: CASGPNNGNTIYF; DNA: TGTGCCAGCGGACCAAACAATGGAAACACCATATATTTT
D: NA; J: TRBJ1-1; length: 14; size: few; V: TRBV7-8; CDR3: CASSLRVWGTEAFF; DNA: TGTGCCAGCAGCTTAAGAGTCTGGGGAACTGAAGCTTTCTTT
D: TRBD1; J: TRBJ1-1; length: 17; size: NA; V: TRBV27; CDR3: CASSLFGRKGAGTEAFF; DNA: TGTGCCAGCAGTTTATTCGGACGCAAGGGGGCCGGCACTGAAGCTTTCTTT
D: NA; J: TRBJ2-1; length: 14; size: NA; V: TRBV5-4; CDR3: CATSPPGSYNEQFF; DNA: TGTGCCACCTCGCCGCCAGGGTCCTACAATGAGCAGTTCTTC
D: NA; J: TRBJ2-7; length: 13; size: NA; V: TRBV14; CDR3: CASRSASSYEQYF; DNA: TGTGCCAGCAGAAGCGCGAGCTCCTACGAGCAGTACTTC
D: TRBD1; J: TRBJ1-2; length: 13; size: NA; V: TRBV29-1; CDR3: CSVYTGGSYGYTF; DNA: TGCAGCGTCTACACAGGGGGGTCGTATGGCTACACCTTC
D: NA; J: TRBJ1-3; length: 13; size: NA; V: TRBV30; CDR3: CAGDRRSGNTIYF; DNA: TGTGCCGGGGATCGGCGCTCTGGAAACACCATATATTTT
D: TRBD2; J: TRBJ2-3; length: 15; size: NA; V: TRBV6-5; CDR3: CASSYSTSGLDTQYF; DNA: TGTGCCAGCAGTTACTCGACTAGCGGCCTTGATACGCAGTATTTT
D: NA; J: TRBJ1-4; length: 14; size: NA; V: TRBV28; CDR3: CASSADTRGAELFF; DNA: TGTGCCAGCAGTGCGGACACTCGAGGAGCAGAACTGTTTTTT
D: NA; J: TRBJ1-5; length: 15; size: NA; V: TRBV18; CDR3: CASSPPGGGNQPQHF; DNA: TGTGCCAGCTCACCACCGGGGGGTGGCAATCAGCCCCAGCATTTT
D: NA; J: TRBJ2-3; length: 13; size: NA; V: TRBV18; CDR3: CASSRVFTDTQYF; DNA: TGTGCCAGCTCAAGGGTCTTCACAGATACGCAGTATTTT
D: NA; J: TRBJ2-7; length: 14; size: NA; V: TRBV18; CDR3: CASSPMEPAVEQYF; DNA: TGTGCCAGCTCACCAATGGAACCGGCCGTAGAGCAGTACTTC
D: NA; J: TRBJ2-2; length: 14; size: NA; V: TRBV27; CDR3: CASSWDSSTGELFF; DNA: TGTGCCAGCAGTTGGGACTCGAGCACCGGGGAGCTGTTTTTT
D: NA; J: TRBJ2-2; length: 14; size: NA; V: TRBV7-6; CDR3: CASSLGGTTGELFF; DNA: TGTGCCAGCAGCCTGGGCGGAACCACCGGGGAGCTGTTTTTT
D: NA; J: TRBJ2-2; length: 16; size: NA; V: TRBV5-8; CDR3: CASSLWVGEGTGELFF; DNA: TGTGCCAGCAGCTTGTGGGTGGGAGAAGGCACCGGGGAGCTGTTTTTT
D: NA; J: TRBJ1-1; length: 15; size: few; V: TRBV4-1; CDR3: CASSQGPLNIPEAFF; DNA: TGCGCCAGCAGCCAAGGACCCCTCAACATCCCCGAAGCTTTCTTT
D: TRBD2; J: TRBJ2-1; length: 14; size: once; V: TRBV6-6; CDR3: CASSITSGSDEQFF; DNA: TGTGCCAGCAGCATTACTAGCGGGAGCGATGAGCAGTTCTTC
D: NA; J: TRBJ2-3; length: 18; size: once; V: TRBV5-4; CDR3: CASSSPGRSLHGADTQYF; DNA: TGTGCCAGCAGCTCTCCGGGACGTTCCCTACATGGGGCAGATACGCAGTATTTT
D: NA; J: TRBJ1-1; length: 13; size: once; V: TRBV27; CDR3: CASSSLWEVEAFF; DNA: TGTGCCAGCAGTTCTCTGTGGGAAGTGGAAGCTTTCTTT
D: NA; J: TRBJ2-3; length: 14; size: NA; V: TRBV11-2; CDR3: CASSRGRDSYTQYF; DNA: TGTGCCAGCAGCCGAGGACGGGATAGCTATACGCAGTATTTT
D: NA; J: TRBJ2-2; length: 13; size: NA; V: TRBV7-3; CDR3: CASSPRDTGELFF; DNA: TGTGCCAGCAGCCCTAGGGATACCGGGGAGCTGTTTTTT
D: TRBD1; J: TRBJ1-6; length: 13; size: NA; V: TRBV30; CDR3: CAWRGQGYSPLHF; DNA: TGTGCCTGGAGGGGACAGGGGTATTCACCCCTCCACTTT
D: NA; J: TRBJ1-2; length: 13; size: NA; V: TRBV18; CDR3: CASSKGGNYGYTF; DNA: TGTGCCAGCTCAAAGGGGGGAAACTATGGCTACACCTTC
D: NA; J: TRBJ2-1; length: 15; size: NA; V: TRBV6-6; CDR3: CASRYRVDSYNEQFF; DNA: TGTGCCAGCAGGTACAGGGTTGACTCCTACAATGAGCAGTTCTTC
D: TRBD2; J: TRBJ2-7; length: 14; size: NA; V: TRBV6-5; CDR3: CASTTSGRAREQYF; DNA: TGTGCCAGCACCACTAGCGGGAGGGCCCGTGAGCAGTACTTC
D: TRBD2; J: TRBJ2-2; length: 18; size: NA; V: TRBV7-6; CDR3: CASRGGLAGASNTGELFF; DNA: TGTGCCAGCAGGGGGGGACTAGCGGGTGCGTCGAACACCGGGGAGCTGTTTTTT
D: TRBD2; J: TRBJ2-3; length: 14; size: NA; V: TRBV7-3; CDR3: CASSSSGSTDTQYF; DNA: TGTGCCAGCAGCTCTAGCGGGAGCACAGATACGCAGTATTTT
D: NA; J: TRBJ2-2; length: 15; size: few; V: TRBV7-9; CDR3: CASSLVGLYGGELFF; DNA: TGTGCCAGCAGCTTAGTGGGATTGTACGGCGGGGAGCTGTTTTTT
D: NA; J: TRBJ2-6; length: 18; size: NA; V: TRBV7-8; CDR3: CASSLERTAPSGANVLTF; DNA: TGTGCCAGCAGCTTAGAGAGGACAGCCCCTTCTGGGGCCAACGTCCTGACTTTC
D: NA; J: TRBJ1-2; length: 12; size: NA; V: TRBV7-8; CDR3: CASSLSQDGYTF; DNA: TGTGCCAGCAGCTTATCACAGGACGGCTACACCTTC
D: TRBD1; J: TRBJ1-5; length: 15; size: NA; V: TRBV5-1; CDR3: CASSLEPTGVEPQHF; DNA: TGCGCCAGCAGCTTGGAACCGACAGGGGTAGAGCCCCAGCATTTT
D: NA; J: TRBJ1-5; length: 12; size: NA; V: TRBV7-9; CDR3: CASSPGNQPQHF; DNA: TGTGCCAGCAGCCCAGGAAATCAGCCCCAGCATTTT
D: NA; J: TRBJ2-3; length: 14; size: once; V: TRBV15; CDR3: CATSRDLGTDTQYF; DNA: TGTGCCACCAGCAGAGATCTTGGCACAGATACGCAGTATTTT
D: TRBD1; J: TRBJ1-5; length: 16; size: NA; V: TRBV25-1; CDR3: CASRRRTGWRNQPQHF; DNA: TGTGCCAGCAGAAGGCGGACAGGGTGGCGCAATCAGCCCCAGCATTTT
D: NA; J: TRBJ1-1; length: 15; size: once; V: TRBV9; CDR3: CASSVAGDLGTEAFF; DNA: TGTGCCAGCAGCGTAGCCGGGGACCTGGGCACTGAAGCTTTCTTT
D: NA; J: TRBJ2-1; length: 11; size: once; V: TRBV5-1; CDR3: CASSFINEQFF; DNA: TGCGCCAGCAGCTTTATCAATGAGCAGTTCTTC
D: NA; J: TRBJ2-7; length: 11; size: NA; V: TRBV23-1; CDR3: CASSLSYQQYF; DNA: TGCGCCAGCAGCCTCTCTTACCAGCAGTACTTC